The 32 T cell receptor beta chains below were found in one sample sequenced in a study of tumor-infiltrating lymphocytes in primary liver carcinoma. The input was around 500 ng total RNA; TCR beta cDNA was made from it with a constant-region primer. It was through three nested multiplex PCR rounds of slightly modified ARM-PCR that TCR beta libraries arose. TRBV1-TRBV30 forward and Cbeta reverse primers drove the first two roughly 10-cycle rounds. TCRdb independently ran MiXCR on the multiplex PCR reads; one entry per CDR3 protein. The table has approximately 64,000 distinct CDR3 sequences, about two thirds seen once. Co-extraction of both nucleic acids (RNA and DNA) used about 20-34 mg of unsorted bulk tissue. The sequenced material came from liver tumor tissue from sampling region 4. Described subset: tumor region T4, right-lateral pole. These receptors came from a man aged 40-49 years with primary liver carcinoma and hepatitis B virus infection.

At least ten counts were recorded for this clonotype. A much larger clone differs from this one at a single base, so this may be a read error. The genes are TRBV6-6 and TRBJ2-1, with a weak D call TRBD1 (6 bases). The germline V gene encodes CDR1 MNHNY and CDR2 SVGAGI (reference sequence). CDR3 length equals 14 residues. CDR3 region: CASRPTGDYNGQFF. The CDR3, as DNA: TGTGCCAGCAGGCCGACAGGTGACTACAATGGGCAGTTCTTC.

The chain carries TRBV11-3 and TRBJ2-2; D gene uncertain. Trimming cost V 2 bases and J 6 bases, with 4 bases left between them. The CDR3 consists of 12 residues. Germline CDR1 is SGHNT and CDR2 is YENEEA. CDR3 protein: CASSLWSGELFF. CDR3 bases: TGTGCCAGCAGCTTATGGTCCGGGGAGCTGTTTTTT.

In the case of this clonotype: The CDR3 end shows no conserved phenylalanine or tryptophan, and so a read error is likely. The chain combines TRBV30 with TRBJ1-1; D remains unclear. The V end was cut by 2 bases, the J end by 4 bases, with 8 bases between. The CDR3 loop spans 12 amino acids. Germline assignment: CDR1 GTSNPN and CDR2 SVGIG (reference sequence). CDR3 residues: CAWSKWSTEAFV. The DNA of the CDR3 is TGTGCCTGGAGTAAGTGGAGCACTGAAGCTTTCGTT.

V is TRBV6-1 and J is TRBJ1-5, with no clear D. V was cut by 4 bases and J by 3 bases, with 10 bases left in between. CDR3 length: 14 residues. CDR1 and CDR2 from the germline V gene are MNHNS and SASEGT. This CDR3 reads CASSGDHINQPQHF. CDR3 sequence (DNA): TGTGCCAGCAGTGGAGACCATATCAATCAGCCCCAGCATTTT.

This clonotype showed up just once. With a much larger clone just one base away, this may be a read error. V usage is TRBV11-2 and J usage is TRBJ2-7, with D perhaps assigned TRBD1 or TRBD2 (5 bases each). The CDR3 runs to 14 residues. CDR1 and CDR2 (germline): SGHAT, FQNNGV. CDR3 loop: CASGLDRGSGEQYF. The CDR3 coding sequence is TGTGCCAGCGGCTTAGATCGGGGCTCGGGAGAGCAGTACTTC.

CDR3 amino acids: CASSRADEQFF. CDR3 nucleotide sequence: TGTGCCAGCAGCCGAGCGGATGAGCAGTTCTTC. The J gene is TRBJ2-1, the V gene TRBV11-2, with D perhaps TRBD2 (5 bases). Germline loops: CDR1 SGHAT, CDR2 FQNNGV. Trimming took off 5 bases at V and 8 bases at J, with 7 bases between the two ends. The CDR3 covers 11 residues.

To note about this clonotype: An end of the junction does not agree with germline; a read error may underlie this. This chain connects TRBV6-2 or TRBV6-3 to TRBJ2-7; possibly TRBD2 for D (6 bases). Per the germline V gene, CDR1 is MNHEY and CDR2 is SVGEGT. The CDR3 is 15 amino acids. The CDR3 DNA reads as TGTGTCAGCAGCCTGACGGGAGCTTCAACATACGAGCAGTATTTC. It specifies CVSSLTGASTYEQYF.

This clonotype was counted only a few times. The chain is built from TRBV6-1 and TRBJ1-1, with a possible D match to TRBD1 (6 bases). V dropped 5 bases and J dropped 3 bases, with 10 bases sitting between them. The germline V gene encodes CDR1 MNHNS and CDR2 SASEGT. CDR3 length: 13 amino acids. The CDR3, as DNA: TGTGCCAGCAGTCCTACAGGGTACACTGAAGCTTTCTTT. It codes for CASSPTGYTEAFF.

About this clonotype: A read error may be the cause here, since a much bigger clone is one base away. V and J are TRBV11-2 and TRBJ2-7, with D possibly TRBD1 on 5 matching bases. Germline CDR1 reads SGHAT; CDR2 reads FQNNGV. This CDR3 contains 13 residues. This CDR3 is CASSLGRVGERYF. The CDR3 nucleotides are TGTGCCAGCAGCTTAGGCAGGGTGGGCGAGCGGTACTTC.

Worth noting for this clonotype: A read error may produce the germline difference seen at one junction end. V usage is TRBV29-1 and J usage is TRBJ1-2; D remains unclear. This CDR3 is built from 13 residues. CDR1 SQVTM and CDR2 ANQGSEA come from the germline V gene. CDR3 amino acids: CSVEGGPMLGYTF. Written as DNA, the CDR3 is TGCAGCGTTGAAGGGGGTCCAATGCTTGGCTACACGTTC. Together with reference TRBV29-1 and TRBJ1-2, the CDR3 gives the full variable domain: SAVISQKPSRDICQRGTSLTIQCQVDSQVTMMFWYRQQPGQSLTLIATANQGSEATYESGFVIDKFPISRPNLTFSTLTVSNMSPEDSSIYLCSVEGGPMLGYTFGSGTRLTVV.

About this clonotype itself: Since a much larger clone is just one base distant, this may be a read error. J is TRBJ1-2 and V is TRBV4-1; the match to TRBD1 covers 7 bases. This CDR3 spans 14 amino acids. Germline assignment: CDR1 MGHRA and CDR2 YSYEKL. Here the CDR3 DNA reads TGCGCCAGCAGCCAAGTCGACCCTATAGGGGGCTACAACTTC. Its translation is CASSQVDPIGGYNF.

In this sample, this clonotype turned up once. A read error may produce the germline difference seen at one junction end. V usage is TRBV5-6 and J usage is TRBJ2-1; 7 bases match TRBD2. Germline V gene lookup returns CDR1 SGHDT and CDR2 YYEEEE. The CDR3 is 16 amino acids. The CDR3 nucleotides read TGTGCCAGCAGCTCACCAGGACTAGGTGGGTTGAATGGGCAGTTCTTC. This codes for CASSSPGLGGLNGQFF.

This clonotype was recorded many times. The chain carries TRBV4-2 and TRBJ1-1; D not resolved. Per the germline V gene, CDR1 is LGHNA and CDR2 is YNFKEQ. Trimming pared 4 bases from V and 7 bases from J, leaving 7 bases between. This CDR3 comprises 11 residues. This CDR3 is CASSPGIEAFF. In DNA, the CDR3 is TGTGCCAGCAGCCCGGGAATTGAAGCTTTCTTT.

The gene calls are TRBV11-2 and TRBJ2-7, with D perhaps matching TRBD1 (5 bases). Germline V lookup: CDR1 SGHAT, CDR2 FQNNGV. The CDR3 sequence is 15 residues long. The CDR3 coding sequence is TGTATCATCAGCTTCATGACAGATCCGGACTACGAGCAGTACTTC. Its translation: CIISFMTDPDYEQYF.

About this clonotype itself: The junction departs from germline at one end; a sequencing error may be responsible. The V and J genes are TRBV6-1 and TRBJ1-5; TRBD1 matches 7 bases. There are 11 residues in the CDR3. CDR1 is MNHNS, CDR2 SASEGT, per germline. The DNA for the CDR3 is TGTGTCAGCAGTGAGGGACAGCCCCAACATTTT. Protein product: CVSSEGQPQHF.

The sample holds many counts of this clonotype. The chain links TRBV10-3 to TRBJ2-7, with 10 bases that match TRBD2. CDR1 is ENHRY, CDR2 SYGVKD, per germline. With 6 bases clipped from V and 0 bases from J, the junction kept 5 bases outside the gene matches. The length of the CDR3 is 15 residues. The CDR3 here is CAISYGTSDSYEQYF. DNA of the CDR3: TGTGCCATCAGCTACGGGACTAGCGACTCCTACGAGCAGTACTTC.

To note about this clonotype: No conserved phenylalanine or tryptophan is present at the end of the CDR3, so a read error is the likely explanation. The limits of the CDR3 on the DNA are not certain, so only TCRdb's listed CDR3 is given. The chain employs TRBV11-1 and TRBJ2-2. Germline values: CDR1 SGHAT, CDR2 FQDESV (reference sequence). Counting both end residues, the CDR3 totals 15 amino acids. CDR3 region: CASSYTRPFSGEQFI.

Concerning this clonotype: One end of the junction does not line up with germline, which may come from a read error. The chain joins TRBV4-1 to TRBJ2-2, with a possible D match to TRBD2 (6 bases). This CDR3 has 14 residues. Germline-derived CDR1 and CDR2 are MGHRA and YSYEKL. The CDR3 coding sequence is TGCGCCAGCGGTCCTAGCGTAAACACCGGGGACCTGTTTTTT. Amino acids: CASGPSVNTGDLFF.

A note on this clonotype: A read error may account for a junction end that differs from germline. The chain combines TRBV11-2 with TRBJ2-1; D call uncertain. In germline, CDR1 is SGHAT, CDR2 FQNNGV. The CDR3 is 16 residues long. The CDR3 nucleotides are TGTGCCGGCAGCTTAGGTCCAGAGAGTTCCTACAATGAGCAGTTCTTC. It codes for CAGSLGPESSYNEQFF.

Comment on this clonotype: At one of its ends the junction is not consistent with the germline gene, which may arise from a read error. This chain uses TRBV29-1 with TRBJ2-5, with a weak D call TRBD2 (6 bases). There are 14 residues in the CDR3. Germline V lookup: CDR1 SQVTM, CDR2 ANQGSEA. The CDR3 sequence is CSVGGDSGPETQYF. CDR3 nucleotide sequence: TGCAGCGTTGGAGGCGATAGCGGCCCCGAGACCCAATACTTC.

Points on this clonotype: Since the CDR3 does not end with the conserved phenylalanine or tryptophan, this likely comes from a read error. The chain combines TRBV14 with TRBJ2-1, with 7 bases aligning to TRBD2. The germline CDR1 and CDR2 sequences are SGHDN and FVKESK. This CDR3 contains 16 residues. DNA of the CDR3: TGTGCCAGCAGTGCCGCAGCGGGATGGGTAAACAACGAGCAGTTCCTC. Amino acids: CASSAAAGWVNNEQFL.

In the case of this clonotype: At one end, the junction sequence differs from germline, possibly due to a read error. In nucleotides, the CDR3 is TGTGCCAGCAGTTACGCCGCATGGTCTGGGGCTAACGCCCTGACTTTC. Protein product: CASSYAAWSGANALTF. The chain joins TRBV6-5 to TRBJ2-6, with TRBD1 as a possible D gene (5 bases). Germline CDR1 MNHEY, CDR2 SVGAGI. This CDR3 is built from 16 residues.

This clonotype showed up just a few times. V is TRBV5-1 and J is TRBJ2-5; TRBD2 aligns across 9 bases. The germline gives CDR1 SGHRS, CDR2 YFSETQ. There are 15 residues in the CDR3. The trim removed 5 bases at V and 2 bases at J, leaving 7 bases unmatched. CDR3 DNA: TGCGCCAGCAGTCCTGATAGCGGGAGTCAAGAGACCCAGTACTTC. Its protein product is CASSPDSGSQETQYF.

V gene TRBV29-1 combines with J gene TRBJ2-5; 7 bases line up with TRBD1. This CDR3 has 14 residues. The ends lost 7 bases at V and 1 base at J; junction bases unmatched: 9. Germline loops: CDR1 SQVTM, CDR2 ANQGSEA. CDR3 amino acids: CSANRGAIQETQYF. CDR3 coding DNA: TGCAGCGCAAACAGGGGTGCTATCCAAGAGACCCAGTACTTC.

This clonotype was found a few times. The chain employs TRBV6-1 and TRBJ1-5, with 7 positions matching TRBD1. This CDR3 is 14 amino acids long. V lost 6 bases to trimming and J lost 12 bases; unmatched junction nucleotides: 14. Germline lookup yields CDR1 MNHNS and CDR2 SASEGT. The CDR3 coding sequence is TGTGCCAGCAGCCCCTCACAGGGGAAGCCGCTCCAGCATTTT. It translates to CASSPSQGKPLQHF.

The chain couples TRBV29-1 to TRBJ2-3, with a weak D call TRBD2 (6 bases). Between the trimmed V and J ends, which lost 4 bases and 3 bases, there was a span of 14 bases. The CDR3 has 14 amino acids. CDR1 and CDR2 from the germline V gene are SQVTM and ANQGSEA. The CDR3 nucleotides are TGCAGCGTTGGGAGGATAGGGAGGACAGATACGCAGTATTTT. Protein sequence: CSVGRIGRTDTQYF.

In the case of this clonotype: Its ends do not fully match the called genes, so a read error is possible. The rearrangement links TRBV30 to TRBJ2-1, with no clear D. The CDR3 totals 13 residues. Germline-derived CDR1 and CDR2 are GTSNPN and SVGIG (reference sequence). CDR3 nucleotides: TGTGCCTGGAGTCCAGCGACTTACACTGAGCAGTTCTTC. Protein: CAWSPATYTEQFF.

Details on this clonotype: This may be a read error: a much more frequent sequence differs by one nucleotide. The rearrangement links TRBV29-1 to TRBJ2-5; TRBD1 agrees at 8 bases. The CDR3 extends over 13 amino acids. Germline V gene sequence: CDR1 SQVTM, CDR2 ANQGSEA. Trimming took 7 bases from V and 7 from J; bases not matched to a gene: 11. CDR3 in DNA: TGCAGCGGCCAGGGGGCGGATTCCATGACCCAGTACTTC. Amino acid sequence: CSGQGADSMTQYF.

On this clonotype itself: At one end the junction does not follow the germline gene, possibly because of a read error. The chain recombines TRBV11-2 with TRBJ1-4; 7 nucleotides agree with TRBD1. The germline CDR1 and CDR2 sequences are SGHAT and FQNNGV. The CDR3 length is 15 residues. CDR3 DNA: TGTACCAGCAGCTTAGTCCCGACAGGGATTGAAAAACTGTTTTTT. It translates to CTSSLVPTGIEKLFF.

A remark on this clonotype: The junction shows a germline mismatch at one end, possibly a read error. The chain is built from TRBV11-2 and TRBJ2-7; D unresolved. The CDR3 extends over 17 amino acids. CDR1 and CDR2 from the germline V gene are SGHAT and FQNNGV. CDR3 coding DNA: TGTGTCAGCAGCTTAGACTTCGTGACACCCAGCTCCTACGAGCAGTACTTC. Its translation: CVSSLDFVTPSSYEQYF.

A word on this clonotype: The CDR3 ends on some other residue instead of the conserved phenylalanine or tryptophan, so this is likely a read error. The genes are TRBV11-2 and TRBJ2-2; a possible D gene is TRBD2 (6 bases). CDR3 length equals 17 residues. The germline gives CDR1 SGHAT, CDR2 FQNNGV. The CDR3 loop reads CTSNLALGGANTAELFL. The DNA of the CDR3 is TGTACCAGCAACTTAGCATTAGGAGGGGCGAACACCGCGGAGCTGTTTTTA.

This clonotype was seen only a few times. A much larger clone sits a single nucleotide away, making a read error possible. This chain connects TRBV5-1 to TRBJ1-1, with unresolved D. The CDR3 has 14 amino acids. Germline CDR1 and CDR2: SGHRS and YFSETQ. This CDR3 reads CASSLDTPNTEALF. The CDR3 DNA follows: TGCGCCAGCAGCTTGGACACGCCGAACACTGAAGCTCTCTTT.